These 21 T cell receptor beta chains were sequenced from one sample in a study of persistence of HIV-infected CD4 T cells. Their antigen targets remain unknown. Stimulation used approximately 10 ug/mL lysate from CMV-infected fibroblasts. CD40L/CD69 double-negative CD45RO-high memory CD4+ T cells were collected. This was the immunoSEQ version 4 assay in survey mode. Profiling relied on immunoSEQ multiplex PCR, and the TCRdb table lists in-frame clones only, not all of them. The sample records fewer than 40,000 clones, roughly four fifths being singletons. The specimen comprised CD4+ T cells sorted from PBMCs after approximately 20-hour stimulation, sampled from a patient who received antiretroviral therapy. The source is an adult man with HIV who was CMV-seropositive.

The chain carries TRBV5-4 and TRBJ2-6; D is tentatively TRBD1 or TRBD2 (5 bases each). The CDR3 is 17 residues long. Deletions cut 5 bases from V and 4 bases from J, with 19 bases between. Per germline, CDR1 SGHNT and CDR2 YYREEE (reference sequence). The CDR3 is CASRRSPKGSGANVLTF. In DNA form, the CDR3 reads TGTGCCAGCAGAAGATCCCCCAAGGGGAGCGGGGCCAACGTCCTGACTTTC.

The gene calls are TRBV9 and TRBJ1-3, with D possibly matching TRBD1 (6 bases). The CDR3 runs to 16 residues. V shed 4 bases and J shed 3 bases, with 17 bases lying between them. CDR1 SGDLS and CDR2 YYNGEE come from the germline V gene. CDR3: CASSRERGAGGNTIYF. In DNA, the CDR3 is TGTGCCAGCAGCAGAGAAAGGGGGGCTGGTGGAAACACCATATATTTT.

The rearrangement links TRBV18 to TRBJ2-5, with TRBD2 identical over 11 bases. The CDR3 is made up of 16 amino acids. Germline assignment: CDR1 KGHSH and CDR2 LQKENI. Germline trimming cut 3 bases from V and 6 bases from J; bases unmatched to any gene: 9. The CDR3 spells CASSPPSSGGAKTQYF. The CDR3 nucleotides are TGTGCCAGCTCACCTCCGAGTAGCGGGGGGGCGAAGACCCAGTACTTC.

A few counts support this clone. V is TRBV29-1 and J is TRBJ2-2, with D possibly called TRBD1 or TRBD2 (5 bases each). CDR3 size: 15 residues. Deletions cut 5 bases from V and 0 bases from J, with 13 bases between. From germline, CDR1 is SQVTM and CDR2 ANQGSEA. The CDR3 DNA sequence: TGCAGCGTTCCCCACGGGACGACGAACACCGGGGAGCTGTTTTTT. Translation gives CSVPHGTTNTGELFF.

The genes are TRBV2 and TRBJ1-5, with D possibly TRBD1 on 6 matching bases. In germline, CDR1 is SNHLY, CDR2 FYNNEI. The CDR3 length is 15 residues. The V gene lost 3 bases and the J gene lost 2 bases, with 11 bases spanning the gap. The CDR3 coding sequence is TGTGCCAGCAGTGAGTGGGGACAAGGCAATCAGCCCCAGCATTTT. Protein: CASSEWGQGNQPQHF. Combining the CDR3 with reference TRBV2 and TRBJ1-5 gives the whole variable domain EPEVTQTPSHQVTQMGQEVILRCVPISNHLYFYWYRQILGQKVEFLVSFYNNEISEKSEIFDDQFSVERPDGSNFTLKIRSTKLEDSAMYFCASSEWGQGNQPQHFGDGTRLSIL.

This CDR3 reads CASSLENMNTEAFF. CDR3 coding DNA: TGCGCCAGCAGCTTAGAAAATATGAACACTGAAGCTTTCTTT. The chain is built from TRBV5-1 and TRBJ1-1, with D unclear. Deletions cut 2 bases from V and 0 bases from J, with 8 bases between. The CDR3 covers 14 residues. Germline V gene lookup returns CDR1 SGHRS and CDR2 YFSETQ.

The chain links TRBV3-1 (or the pseudogene TRBV3-2) to TRBJ2-3; no reliable D call. Trimming took 4 bases from V and 0 from J, leaving 5 bases between them. Germline assignment: CDR1 LGHDT and CDR2 YNNKEL (reference sequence). The CDR3 totals 13 residues. As DNA, the CDR3 is TGTGCCAGCAGCCCCGGGAGCACAGATACGCAGTATTTT. This translates into CASSPGSTDTQYF.

The CDR3 reads CASTGQVDSPLHF. CDR3 nucleotides: TGTGCCAGCACCGGGCAGGTAGATTCACCCCTCCACTTT. This chain uses TRBV3-1 (or the pseudogene TRBV3-2) with TRBJ1-6; the D is unclear. The germline V gene encodes CDR1 LGHDT and CDR2 YNNKEL (reference sequence). The CDR3 consists of 13 residues. Trimming shortened V by 7 bases and J by 8 bases, and 12 bases separated the two germline ends.

Only one count was recorded for this clone. J is TRBJ1-6 and V is TRBV6-5; TRBD1 might be the D (5 bases). Trimming left V 6 bases short and J 6 bases short, with 15 bases between. This CDR3 is built from 15 residues. The germline V gene encodes CDR1 MNHEY and CDR2 SVGAGI. CDR3 protein: CASRPQGGVNSPLHF. The CDR3 coding sequence is TGTGCCAGCAGACCCCAGGGTGGGGTTAATTCACCCCTCCACTTT.

The chain couples TRBV10-3 to TRBJ2-3, with D possibly called TRBD1 or TRBD2 (5 bases each). The CDR3 extends over 15 amino acids. The V end was cut by 5 bases, the J end by 5 bases, with 17 bases between. Germline values: CDR1 ENHRY, CDR2 SYGVKD. CDR3 in amino acids: CAISPWDPRGDTQYF. As DNA, the CDR3 is TGTGCCATCAGTCCTTGGGACCCGAGAGGAGATACGCAGTATTTT.

The CDR3 DNA reads TGTGCCAGCTCCCTAATTTGGCAGTTCTTC. Protein: CASSLIWQFF. The chain combines TRBV5-8 with TRBJ2-1; no firm D call. CDR3 length: 10 residues. The germline V and J ends were trimmed by 7 bases and 12 bases, with 11 bases remaining between them. Looked up from germline, CDR1 is SGHTS and CDR2 is YDEGEE.

This sequence joins TRBV10-3 and TRBJ2-3, with a weak D call TRBD1 (6 bases). The CDR3 spans 15 residues. V lost 8 bases to trimming and J lost 4 bases, with 19 bases between them. The V gene's germline CDR1 is ENHRY and CDR2 SYGVKD. CDR3 sequence (DNA): TGTGCCATCTCATACAGGGCCGGCCCTCCAGATACGCAGTATTTT. Its translation: CAISYRAGPPDTQYF.

V is TRBV6-2 or TRBV6-3 and J is TRBJ2-7, with D uncertain. Germline V gene sequence: CDR1 MNHEY, CDR2 SVGEGT. The CDR3 has 13 residues. Trimming took 6 bases from V and 3 from J, leaving 12 bases between them. CDR3 residues: CASSRTGYYEQYF. The CDR3 nucleotides are TGTGCCAGCAGCCGGACGGGTTACTACGAGCAGTACTTC.

This clone was counted a single time. V is TRBV5-1 and J is TRBJ1-2, with 7 bases aligning to TRBD1. The CDR3 is 14 residues long. CDR1 and CDR2 (germline): SGHRS, YFSETQ. Unmatched junction bases numbered 9, after V lost 6 bases and J lost 4 bases. The CDR3 is CASTDRQGLYGYTF. In DNA, the CDR3 is TGCGCCAGCACCGACAGACAGGGTCTCTATGGCTACACCTTC.

The J gene is TRBJ2-3, the V gene TRBV5-1; D is unclear. This CDR3 region has 13 residues. Germline V gene sequence: CDR1 SGHRS, CDR2 YFSETQ. Trimming took off 0 bases at V and 2 bases at J, with 4 bases between the two ends. The CDR3, as DNA: TGCGCCAGCAGCTTGGACTTCACAGATACGCAGTATTTT. Its protein product is CASSLDFTDTQYF.

This clone was detected only once. The chain uses TRBV7-6 and TRBJ1-1; 8 bases line up with TRBD1. The germline gives CDR1 SGHVS, CDR2 FNYEAQ. This CDR3 contains 15 residues. The junction had 5 bases not matched to a gene; V was cut back by 5 bases and J by 0 bases. The CDR3 DNA reads as TGTGCCAGCAGCCTAAGACAGGGGTTGAACACTGAAGCTTTCTTT. Its protein product is CASSLRQGLNTEAFF.

The genes are TRBV27 and TRBJ1-2, with D possibly TRBD1 on 6 matching bases. Germline V gene lookup returns CDR1 MNHEY and CDR2 SMNVEV (reference sequence). V lost 6 bases to trimming and J lost 0 bases, with 14 bases between them. The CDR3 extends over 15 amino acids. This chain's CDR3 is CASSPRDTANYGYTF. The CDR3 region has the DNA TGTGCCAGCAGCCCTCGGGACACCGCTAACTATGGCTACACCTTC.

The CDR3 coding sequence is TGTGCCAGCAGCCAAGAGGGAATTTCCCTCGCCTACAATGAGCAGTTCTTC. Residues: CASSQEGISLAYNEQFF. The chain is built from TRBV3-1 (or the pseudogene TRBV3-2) and TRBJ2-1; D is undetermined. V was clipped by 0 bases and J by 2 bases, with 14 bases between them. The CDR3 loop spans 17 amino acids. Per the germline V gene, CDR1 is LGHDT and CDR2 is YNNKEL (reference sequence).

The V call is TRBV15, the J call TRBJ1-6; no clear D gene. The germline V gene encodes CDR1 LNHNV and CDR2 YYDKDF (reference sequence). V lost 1 base to trimming and J lost 7 bases, with 11 bases between them. The CDR3 is 15 residues long. DNA of the CDR3: TGTGCCACCAGCAGAGGTCGACCCTGGAATTCACCCCTCCACTTT. Its translation: CATSRGRPWNSPLHF.

This clone was recorded only once. This chain joins TRBV29-1 and TRBJ1-2; weak D call: TRBD1 (5 bases). The germline CDR1 and CDR2 sequences are SQVTM and ANQGSEA. The V end lost 6 bases, the J end lost 8 bases, and 16 bases lay between the germline ends. The CDR3 covers 12 residues. As DNA, the CDR3 is TGCAGCGTGGGGGTGGGTCTGGGCGGCTACACCTTC. It specifies CSVGVGLGGYTF.

The gene calls are TRBV18 and TRBJ1-2; 8 nucleotides match TRBD1. Per the germline V gene, CDR1 is KGHSH and CDR2 is LQKENI. The V segment lost 6 bases and the J segment 3 bases; nucleotides outside the gene matches: 3. This CDR3 is 13 amino acids long. CDR3 DNA: TGTGCCAGCTCGCTGACAGGGGACTATGGCTACACCTTC. It specifies CASSLTGDYGYTF.